These 5 T cell receptor beta chains originate from one sample sequenced in a study of blood T cell repertoires in COVID-19. Clones were read by immunoSEQ multiplex PCR, and TCRdb kept only the in-frame ones, dropping some. The sample has 150,000 to 200,000 clones, about nine tenths seen once. What was sequenced was PBMCs or T cells enriched from blood (not recorded which). The receptors stem from a woman in her twenties or thirties who had recovered from COVID-19.

This clone was counted once. In DNA, the CDR3 is TGTGCCAGCAGCTCGACAGCAAACACCGGGGAGCTGTTTTTT. This codes for CASSSTANTGELFF. The chain couples TRBV7-6 to TRBJ2-2; possibly TRBD1 for D (5 bases). The V gene's germline CDR1 is SGHVS and CDR2 FNYEAQ. Trimming removed 4 bases from V and 2 bases from J, with 8 bases in between. The CDR3 totals 14 residues.

The J gene is TRBJ2-1, the V gene TRBV4-3; TRBD2 aligns across 12 bases. The germline V gene encodes CDR1 LGHNA and CDR2 YSLEER. The CDR3 totals 15 residues. The V gene end was trimmed by 0 bases and the J gene end by 14 bases; junction bases not matched to a gene: 8. The CDR3, as DNA: TGCGCCAGCAGCCAAGATCGACTAGCGGGAGCCCTAGAGTTCTTC. Translation gives CASSQDRLAGALEFF.

The chain joins TRBV2 to TRBJ1-4; perhaps TRBD1 as D (6 bases). This CDR3 has 15 amino acids. Trimming left V 4 bases short and J 3 bases short, with 12 bases between. Germline V CDR1 and CDR2: SNHLY, FYNNEI. The CDR3 DNA is TGTGCCAGCAGTGGTAGAGGGACACCTAATGAAAAACTGTTTTTT. Residues: CASSGRGTPNEKLFF.

V usage is TRBV30 and J usage is TRBJ1-5; a weak D match, TRBD1 (6 bases). The CDR3 is 13 residues long. Germline CDR1 GTSNPN, CDR2 SVGIG (reference sequence). Trimming took 5 bases from V and 0 from J, leaving 8 bases between them. CDR3 sequence reads: CAWAQGSNQPQHF. CDR3 sequence (DNA): TGTGCCTGGGCACAGGGTAGCAATCAGCCCCAGCATTTT. Complete variable domain (other parts from reference TRBV30 and TRBJ1-5): SQTIHQWPATLVQPVGSPLSLECTVEGTSNPNLYWYRQAAGRGLQLLFYSVGIGQISSEVPQNLSASRPQDRQFILSSKKLLLSDSGFYLCAWAQGSNQPQHFGDGTRLSIL.

The J gene is TRBJ1-4, the V gene TRBV19; D is unclear. Trimming shortened V by 1 base and J by 8 bases, and 5 bases separated the two germline ends. In germline, CDR1 is LNHDA, CDR2 SQIVND (reference sequence). CDR3 size: 12 residues. CDR3 sequence: CASSIAREKLFF. The CDR3, as DNA: TGTGCCAGTAGTATAGCCCGGGAAAAACTGTTTTTT. The whole variable domain, remainder taken from reference TRBV19 and TRBJ1-4, is DGGITQSPKYLFRKEGQNVTLSCEQNLNHDAMYWYRQDPGQGLRLIYYSQIVNDFQKGDIAEGYSVSREKKESFPLTVTSAQKNPTAFYLCASSIAREKLFFGSGTQLSVL.